This TCR beta chain was recorded in a study of shared clonotypes between healthy human individuals (dated by TCRdb to about 2020). The study in broad terms: The cohort included three men and a couple of women between 18 and 49 years of age. For each donor, CD4 naive and CD4 memory were each given three plates, CD8 naive was given two plates, and CD8 memory was given one plate. To estimate repertoire size and how much clonotype sharing occurs between individuals, the study deeply sequenced the blood TCR repertoires of several healthy adults. Different laboratories and diverse techniques were used to prepare libraries and sequence TCR repertoires, to increase sequencing depth and limit assay-specific biases. Between about 0.8 and 9 billion PBMCs per donor were obtained by leukapheresis. The study at large found these results: Compared with non-shared clonotypes, the clonotypes found in all four sorted-subset donors had higher generation probabilities. Sampling was limited to blood, and TCR repertoires in tissue likely differ from TCR repertoires in blood. Rarefaction of sorted-subset datasets indicated incomplete sequencing despite the large sequencing depth. Pairwise subsampling led to the expectation that sequencing depth would affect the degree of clonotype sharing among donors. Because the study included a small number of donors, the genetic and exposure-history diversity represented was limited. Across several donors, around 5% of naive CD4, roughly 3.5% of naive CD8, about 2.3% of memory CD4, and 0.4% of memory CD8 clonotypes were shared. Naive subsets generally had larger estimated clonotype richness than memory subsets did.

A note on this clone: The antigen it recognizes is unknown. No base quality values were provided; no much bigger clone lies one nucleotide off.

Using the deep immunoSEQ assay, multiplex PCR amplified TCR CDR3 regions from genomic DNA. Genomic DNA extracted from each cell subset was distributed evenly over all wells of several immunoSEQ 96-well plates, and each plate served as one replicate. For sorted subsets, about 220 ng of genomic DNA, equivalent to around 29,000 T cell genomes, went into each replicate PCR. Purified libraries were measured with a Qubit 3.0 fluorometer, size-checked on a Bioanalyzer 2100, and measured again with the KAPA Library Quantification kit. Every immunoSEQ 96-well plate was sequenced on a dedicated single-read 150-cycle Illumina NextSeq 550 flow cell. Per the source publication's procedure: Because the immunoSEQ output held only junctional sequences and lacked quality scores, the filtering could not match the filtering applied to full-length reads. To assign V/J genes and CDR3, sequences were annotated using PyIR, a Python wrapper for IgBLAST v1.9, with IMGT germline references. Any read was removed if the V/J assignment was weak (E-value above 1e-6), the CDR3 was missing, or the read contained stop codons, out-of-frame junctions, or ambiguous translated residues. V3J clonotypes were defined as sequences sharing the same inferred V gene, J gene, and CDR3 amino acid sequence. Percentage overlap between repertoires was calculated by dividing the number of shared unique clonotypes by the size of the smaller repertoire. RTK rarefaction, the Chao1 estimator, and Recon v2.1 estimates of unobserved clonotypes were used to assess repertoire richness. For all TCRbeta clonotypes obtained by the gDNA method from a few donors, generation probabilities were computed with OLGA. The source is immuneACCESS, and TCRdb retained only in-frame sequences with V and J called. Part of the clones is not carried over; for the studies checked, unresolved V genes explain less than half of this, and the remainder is unexplained. V, J and clone size are taken as reported in that table, and D and trimming were inferred from the DNA itself. Counted in this sample were some 2 million clones; less than 95% of them appeared once. 0.9% to 1.5% of the sample goes to the ten largest clones.

Trimming costs V 5 bases and J 0 bases, and their ends lie 11 bases apart. Via the germline V gene, CDR1 is MNHNS and CDR2 SASEGT. The CDR3 covers 15 residues, taking in both the cysteine and the phenylalanine. Of all the DNA, just the CDR3 is kept, 45 bases in frame from base 1. CD8 naive samples were obtained by positive selection for CCR7 among CD45RO-negative cells, yielding a CD45RA+CCR7+ population from which TemRA cells were excluded. Healthy HIV-negative adults with no recently reported acute infections or vaccinations were included as donors. All donors were Caucasian adults living in Nashville, Tennessee, USA. Blood was obtained by leukapheresis, after which PBMCs were separated by Ficoll-Histopaque density gradient centrifugation and cryopreserved in liquid nitrogen vapor phase. Analytical flow cytometry was used to check the purity and quantity of every magnetically sorted T cell population. Genomic DNA was isolated from every sorted fraction and measured by UV absorbance on a Nanodrop 2000c.

The source is a man between 18 and 29 years old in good health. The V and J genes are TRBV6-1 and TRBJ2-1, with the D gene not clear enough to name. The sample comprised naive CD8+ T cells sorted from blood. Read against the paper, the sample's cell subset or site label means: CD45RA+CCR7+. The DNA reads TGTGCCAGCAGTCTCGACAAGAGCTCCTACAATGAGCAGTTCTTC. This is translated as CASSLDKSSYNEQFF.